These 20 T cell receptor beta chains came from one sample sequenced in a study of cytomegalovirus exposure and HLA in healthy donors. Use of 60 Vbeta and 13 Jbeta primers characterized the PCR. Sequencing was performed with immunoSEQ multiplex PCR; in TCRdb, only in-frame clones are kept and a portion is missing. This sample has roughly 160,000 clones, with around 82% found just once. Sequenced material: PBMCs. The receptor source for this set is a man aged 50-60 years in good health and CMV-seropositive.

The chain is built from TRBV28 and TRBJ2-3; maybe TRBD2 (6 bases). The CDR3 is 16 residues long. Trimming stripped 1 base from V and 1 base from J, with 12 bases between. Germline loops: CDR1 MDHEN, CDR2 SYDVKM. The CDR3 region is CASSLSPPSGTDTQYF. The CDR3 DNA is TGTGCCAGCAGTTTATCTCCTCCTAGCGGCACAGATACGCAGTATTTT.

In this sample, this clone turned up once. The V gene is TRBV7-2, the J gene TRBJ1-5; D unclear. The germline V gene encodes CDR1 SGHTA and CDR2 FQGNSA. V lost 1 base and J 7 bases, leaving 8 bases between the germline ends. This CDR3 is 13 amino acids long. The CDR3 sequence is CASSLGGRQPQHF. The CDR3 DNA reads TGTGCCAGCAGCTTAGGAGGTCGACAGCCCCAGCATTTT.

The chain employs TRBV5-1 and TRBJ2-7; the D gene is possibly TRBD2 (6 bases). Germline V lookup: CDR1 SGHRS, CDR2 YFSETQ. The V gene lost 5 bases and the J gene lost 7 bases, with 19 bases spanning the gap. CDR3 length: 14 residues. Here the CDR3 reads CASRLGREAGEQYF. The CDR3, as DNA: TGCGCCAGCAGACTGGGCAGGGAGGCGGGAGAGCAGTACTTC.

The chain couples TRBV9 to TRBJ2-7, with a weak D call TRBD2 (6 bases). Trimming cost V 2 bases and J 7 bases, with 16 bases left between them. Germline assignment: CDR1 SGDLS and CDR2 YYNGEE. The CDR3 spans 14 residues. DNA for the CDR3: TGTGCCAGCAGCGTTGGGGGGACGGCTAAAGAGCAGTACTTC. It translates to CASSVGGTAKEQYF.

The chain combines TRBV10-3 with TRBJ1-1; D possibly corresponds to TRBD1 (6 bases). This CDR3 spans 13 amino acids. Deletions cut 5 bases from V and 4 bases from J, with 11 bases between. The V gene's germline CDR1 is ENHRY and CDR2 SYGVKD. This CDR3 reads CAISTRGGTEAFF. For the CDR3, the DNA is TGTGCCATCAGTACTAGGGGGGGCACTGAAGCTTTCTTT.

V usage is TRBV14 and J usage is TRBJ2-3, with a weak D call TRBD2 (5 bases). Trimming cost V 4 bases and J 5 bases, with 19 bases left between them. Germline V gives CDR1 SGHDN, CDR2 FVKESK. This CDR3 has 16 amino acids. The CDR3 DNA reads as TGTGCCAGCAGCCCCTTAGTTGGTAGCGACATAGATACGCAGTATTTT. Its translation: CASSPLVGSDIDTQYF.

The J gene is TRBJ2-5, the V gene TRBV7-3, with 7 bases that match TRBD2. The V gene's germline CDR1 is SGHTA and CDR2 FQGTGA. The CDR3 extends over 15 amino acids. The ends lost 2 bases at V and 5 bases at J; junction bases unmatched: 8. CDR3 residues: CASSLRGGGLETQYF. The CDR3 DNA sequence: TGTGCCAGCAGCTTACGCGGGGGAGGACTTGAGACCCAGTACTTC. Together with reference TRBV7-3 and TRBJ2-5, the CDR3 gives the full variable domain: GAGVSQTPSNKVTEKGKYVELRCDPISGHTALYWYRQSLGQGPEFLIYFQGTGAADDSGLPNDRFFAVRPEGSVSTLKIQRTERGDSAVYLCASSLRGGGLETQYFGPGTRLLVL.

V usage is TRBV5-4 and J usage is TRBJ2-5, with D maybe TRBD2 (6 bases). The CDR3 runs to 14 residues. V gave up 3 bases and J gave up 11 bases, with 20 bases separating them. Per the germline V gene, CDR1 is SGHNT and CDR2 is YYREEE (reference sequence). CDR3 residues: CASSSRDRHREQYF. CDR3 DNA sequence: TGTGCCAGCAGCTCCCGGGATCGACATCGGGAGCAGTACTTC.

The chain joins TRBV4-1 to TRBJ2-7; D is uncertain. CDR3 size: 14 residues. Per the germline V gene, CDR1 is MGHRA and CDR2 is YSYEKL. Trimming shortened V by 5 bases and J by 0 bases, and 11 bases separated the two germline ends. CDR3 amino acids: CASSTNTNSYEQYF. CDR3 bases: TGCGCCAGCAGCACAAACACTAACTCCTACGAGCAGTACTTC.

As for this clone: Other DNA sequences of this sample code for an identical CDR3. V is TRBV7-6 and J is TRBJ1-1, with D unresolved. Trimming removed 1 base at V and 1 base at J, with 7 bases between. Germline V gene lookup returns CDR1 SGHVS and CDR2 FNYEAQ. CDR3 length: 14 amino acids. CDR3 region: CASSLESRNTEAFF. Here the CDR3 DNA reads TGTGCCAGCAGCTTAGAATCGCGGAACACTGAAGCTTTCTTT.

The chain links TRBV30 to TRBJ1-2, with a tentative D call TRBD1 (6 bases). The CDR3 sequence is 15 residues long. V lost 5 bases, J lost 2 bases, and 18 bases lay in between. Germline-derived CDR1 and CDR2 are GTSNPN and SVGIG (reference sequence). CDR3 coding DNA: TGTGCCTGGTCAGATGGTCCGGGACAAAACTATGGCTACACCTTC. Protein product: CAWSDGPGQNYGYTF.

The chain combines TRBV15 with TRBJ2-7, with a possible D match to TRBD1 (6 bases). The germline gives CDR1 LNHNV, CDR2 YYDKDF (reference sequence). The V end was cut by 5 bases, the J end by 8 bases, with 16 bases between. The length of the CDR3 is 13 residues. The CDR3 nucleotides are TGTGCCACCAGCGAGGCACAGGGTACGAAGCAGTACTTC. Its protein is CATSEAQGTKQYF.

V gene TRBV18 combines with J gene TRBJ2-3; the match to TRBD2 covers 7 bases. Germline CDR1 reads KGHSH; CDR2 reads LQKENI. This CDR3 has 16 amino acids. V lost 3 bases to trimming and J lost 1 base; unmatched junction nucleotides: 7. Written as DNA, the CDR3 is TGTGCCAGCTCACCCTATGCGGCGGGGGGCACAGATACGCAGTATTTT. Translation: CASSPYAAGGTDTQYF. The whole variable domain, remainder taken from reference TRBV18 and TRBJ2-3, is NAGVMQNPRHLVRRRGQEARLRCSPMKGHSHVYWYRQLPEEGLKFMVYLQKENIIDESGMPKERFSAEFPKEGPSILRIQQVVRGDSAAYFCASSPYAAGGTDTQYFGPGTRLTVL.

The genes are TRBV5-6 and TRBJ2-7; D remains unclear. In germline, CDR1 is SGHDT, CDR2 YYEEEE. With 0 bases removed from V and 3 bases from J, the gap between germline ends came to 10 bases. The CDR3 is made up of 14 amino acids. The CDR3 is CASSLASTIYEQYF. CDR3 nucleotide sequence: TGTGCCAGCAGCTTGGCCTCGACAATCTACGAGCAGTACTTC.

The rearrangement links TRBV7-2 to TRBJ2-5, with D possibly being TRBD1 (6 bases). Germline V lookup: CDR1 SGHTA, CDR2 FQGNSA. With 2 bases removed from V and 5 bases from J, the gap between germline ends came to 21 bases. This CDR3 is 17 amino acids long. The CDR3 DNA follows: TGTGCCAGCAGCTTATATTTACTCGGAACAGGGATGGAGACCCAGTACTTC. Encoded protein: CASSLYLLGTGMETQYF.

A word on this clone: One junction end does not reproduce the germline sequence, and a read error may be involved. The chain links TRBV2 to TRBJ2-2; the match to TRBD2 covers 8 bases. CDR1 and CDR2 from the germline V gene are SNHLY and FYNNEI. The CDR3 totals 13 residues. As DNA, the CDR3 is TGTGCCAGCCTAGCGGGCCGGCACCGGGGAGCTGTTTTT. It specifies CASLAGRHRGAVF.

This chain connects TRBV19 to TRBJ1-4, with 9 bases that match TRBD1. This CDR3 has 13 amino acids. The germline CDR1 and CDR2 sequences are LNHDA and SQIVND (reference sequence). V was clipped by 8 bases and J by 7 bases; unmatched bases: 5. The CDR3 loop is CASQDRGGEKLFF. The CDR3 coding sequence is TGTGCCAGTCAGGACAGGGGCGGTGAAAAACTGTTTTTT.

This rearrangement joins TRBV7-9 to TRBJ1-5, with TRBD1 matching over 10 bases. The V segment lost 5 bases and the J segment 10 bases; nucleotides outside the gene matches: 8. The CDR3 sequence is 14 residues long. The germline V gene has CDR1 SEHNR and CDR2 FQNEAQ (reference sequence). The CDR3 DNA reads as TGTGCCAGCAGCGGACAGGGGGGGATAGGTCCCCAGCATTTT. Translating gives CASSGQGGIGPQHF.

The gene calls are TRBV7-2 and TRBJ2-5; D is ambiguous. The CDR3 sequence is 12 residues long. Germline lookup yields CDR1 SGHTA and CDR2 FQGNSA. V was shortened by 2 bases and J by 5 bases, with 6 bases between the two germline ends. CDR3 sequence: CASSLMEETQYF. CDR3 sequence (DNA): TGTGCCAGCAGCTTAATGGAGGAGACCCAGTACTTC.

Concerning this clone: Mismatch with germline at one junction end may stem from a read error. V gene TRBV29-1 combines with J gene TRBJ1-2; 8 positions match TRBD1. Germline CDR1 reads SQVTM; CDR2 reads ANQGSEA. This CDR3 has 12 amino acids. The CDR3 here is CSVERTGNGYIF. Here the CDR3 DNA reads TGCAGCGTTGAGAGGACAGGGAATGGCTACATCTTC.